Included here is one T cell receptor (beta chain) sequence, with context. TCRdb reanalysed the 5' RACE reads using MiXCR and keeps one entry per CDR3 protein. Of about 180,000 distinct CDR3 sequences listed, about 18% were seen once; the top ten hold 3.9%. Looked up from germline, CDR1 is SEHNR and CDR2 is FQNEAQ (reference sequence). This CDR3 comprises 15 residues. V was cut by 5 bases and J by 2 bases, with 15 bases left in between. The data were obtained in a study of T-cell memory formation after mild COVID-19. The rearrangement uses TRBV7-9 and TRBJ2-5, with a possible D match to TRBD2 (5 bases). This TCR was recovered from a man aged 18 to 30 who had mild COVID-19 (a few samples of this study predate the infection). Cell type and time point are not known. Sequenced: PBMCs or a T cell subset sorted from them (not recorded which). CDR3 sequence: CASSRWAGLQETQYF. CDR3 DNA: TGTGCCAGCAGCCGCTGGGCCGGACTGCAAGAGACCCAGTACTTC.